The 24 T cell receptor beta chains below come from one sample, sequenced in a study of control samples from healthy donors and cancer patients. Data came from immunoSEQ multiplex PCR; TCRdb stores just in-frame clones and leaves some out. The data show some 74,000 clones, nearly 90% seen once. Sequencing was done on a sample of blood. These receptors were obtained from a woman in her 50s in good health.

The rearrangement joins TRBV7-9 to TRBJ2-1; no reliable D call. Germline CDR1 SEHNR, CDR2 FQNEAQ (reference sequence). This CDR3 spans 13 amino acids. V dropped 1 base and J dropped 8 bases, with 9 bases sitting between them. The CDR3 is CASSLVPRDEQFF. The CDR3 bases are TGTGCCAGCAGCTTAGTTCCGCGTGATGAGCAGTTCTTC. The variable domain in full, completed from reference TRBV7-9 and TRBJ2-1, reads DTGVSQNPRHKITKRGQNVTFRCDPISEHNRLYWYRQTLGQGPEFLTYFQNEAQLEKSRLLSDRFSAERPKGSFSTLEIQRTEQGDSAMYLCASSLVPRDEQFFGPGTRLTVL.

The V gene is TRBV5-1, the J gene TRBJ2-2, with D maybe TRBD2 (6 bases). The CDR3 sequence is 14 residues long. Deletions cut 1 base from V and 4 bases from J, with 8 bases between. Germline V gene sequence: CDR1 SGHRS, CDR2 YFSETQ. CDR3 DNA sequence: TGCGCCAGCAGCTTGAACGGGGGCACCGGGGAGCTGTTTTTT. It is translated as CASSLNGGTGELFF.

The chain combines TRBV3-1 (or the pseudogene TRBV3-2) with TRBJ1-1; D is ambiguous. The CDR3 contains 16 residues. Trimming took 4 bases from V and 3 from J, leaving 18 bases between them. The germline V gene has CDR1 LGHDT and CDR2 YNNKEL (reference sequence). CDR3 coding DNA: TGTGCCAGCAGCCCCGGGGTCCTAACCGCCCACACTGAAGCTTTCTTT. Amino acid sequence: CASSPGVLTAHTEAFF.

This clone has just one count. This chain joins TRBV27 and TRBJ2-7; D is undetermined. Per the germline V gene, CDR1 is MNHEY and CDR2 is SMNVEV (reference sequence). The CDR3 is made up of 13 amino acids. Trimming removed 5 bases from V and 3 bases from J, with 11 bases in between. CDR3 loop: CASSPPPYYEQYF. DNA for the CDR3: TGTGCCAGCAGTCCTCCCCCTTACTACGAGCAGTACTTC.

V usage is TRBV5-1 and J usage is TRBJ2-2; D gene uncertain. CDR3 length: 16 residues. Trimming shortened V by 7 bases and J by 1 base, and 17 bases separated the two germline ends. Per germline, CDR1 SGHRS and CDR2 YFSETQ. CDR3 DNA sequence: TGCGCCAGCTCCCGGTTGGCAGACTTGAACACCGGGGAGCTGTTTTTT. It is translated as CASSRLADLNTGELFF.

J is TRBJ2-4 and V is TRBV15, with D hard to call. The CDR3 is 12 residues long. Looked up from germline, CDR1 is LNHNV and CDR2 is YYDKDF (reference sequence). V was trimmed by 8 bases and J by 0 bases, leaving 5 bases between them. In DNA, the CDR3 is TGTGCCACCGGAAGAGCCAAAAACATTCAGTACTTC. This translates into CATGRAKNIQYF.

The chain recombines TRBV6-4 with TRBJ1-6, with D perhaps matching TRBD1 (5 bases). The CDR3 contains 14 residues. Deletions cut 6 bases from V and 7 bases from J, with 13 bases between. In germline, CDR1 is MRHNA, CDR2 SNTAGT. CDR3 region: CASSVGTENSPLHF. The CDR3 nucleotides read TGTGCCAGCAGCGTAGGGACGGAAAATTCACCCCTCCACTTT.

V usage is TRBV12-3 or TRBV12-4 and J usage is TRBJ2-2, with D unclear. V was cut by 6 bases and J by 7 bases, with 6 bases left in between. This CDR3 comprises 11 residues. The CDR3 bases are TGTGCCAGCAGCGGTAGCGGGGAGCTGTTTTTT. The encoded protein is CASSGSGELFF.

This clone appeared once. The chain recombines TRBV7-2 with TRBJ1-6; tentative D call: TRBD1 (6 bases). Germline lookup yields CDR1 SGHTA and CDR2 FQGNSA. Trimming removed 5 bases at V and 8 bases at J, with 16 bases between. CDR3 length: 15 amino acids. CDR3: CASSTRGLGDSPLHF. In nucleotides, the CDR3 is TGTGCCAGCAGCACGAGGGGGTTGGGGGATTCACCCCTCCACTTT.

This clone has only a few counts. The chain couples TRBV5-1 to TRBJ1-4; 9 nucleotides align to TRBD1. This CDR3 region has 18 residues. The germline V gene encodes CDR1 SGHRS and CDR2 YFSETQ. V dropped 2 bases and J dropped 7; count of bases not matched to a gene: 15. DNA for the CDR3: TGCGCCAGCAGCTTTGCCGGGACAGGGCATGGTCGGGTTGAAAAACTGTTTTTT. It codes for CASSFAGTGHGRVEKLFF.

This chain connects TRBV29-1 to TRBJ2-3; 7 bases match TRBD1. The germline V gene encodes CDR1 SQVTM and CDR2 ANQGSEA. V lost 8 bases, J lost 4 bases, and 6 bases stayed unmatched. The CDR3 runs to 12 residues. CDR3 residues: CSPRTGADTQYF. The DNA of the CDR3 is TGCAGCCCCCGCACAGGGGCAGATACGCAGTATTTT.

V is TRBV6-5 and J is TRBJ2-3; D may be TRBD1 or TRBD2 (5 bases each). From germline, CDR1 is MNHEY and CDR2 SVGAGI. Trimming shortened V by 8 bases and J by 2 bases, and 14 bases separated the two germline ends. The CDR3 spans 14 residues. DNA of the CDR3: TGTGCCAGCTCCGCTGGGACCTTCACAGATACGCAGTATTTT. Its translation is CASSAGTFTDTQYF.

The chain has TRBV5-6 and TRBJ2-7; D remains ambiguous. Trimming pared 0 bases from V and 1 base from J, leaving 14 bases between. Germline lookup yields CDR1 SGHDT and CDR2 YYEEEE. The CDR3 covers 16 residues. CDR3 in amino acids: CASSLVLQAGSYEQYF. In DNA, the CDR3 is TGTGCCAGCAGCTTGGTTTTACAAGCTGGGTCCTACGAGCAGTACTTC.

The CDR3 bases are TGTGCCAGCAGTGAAATGGAGACAGTAAATGGCTACACCTTC. This translates into CASSEMETVNGYTF. The chain carries TRBV6-1 and TRBJ1-2; tentative D call: TRBD1 (5 bases). Germline-derived CDR1 and CDR2 are MNHNS and SASEGT. Trimming removed 2 bases at V and 6 bases at J, with 13 bases between. This CDR3 is built from 14 residues.

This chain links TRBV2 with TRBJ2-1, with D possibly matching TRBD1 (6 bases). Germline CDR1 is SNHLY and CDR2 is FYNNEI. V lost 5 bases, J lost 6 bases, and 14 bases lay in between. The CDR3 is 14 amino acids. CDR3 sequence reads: CASSRQGQPNEQFF. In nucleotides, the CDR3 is TGTGCCAGCAGTCGTCAGGGGCAACCCAATGAGCAGTTCTTC.

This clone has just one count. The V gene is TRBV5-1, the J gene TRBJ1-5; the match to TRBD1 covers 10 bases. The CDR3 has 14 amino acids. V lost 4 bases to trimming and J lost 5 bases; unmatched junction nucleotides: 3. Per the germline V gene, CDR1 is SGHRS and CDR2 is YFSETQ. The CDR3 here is CASSRDRGDQPQHF. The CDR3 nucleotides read TGCGCCAGCAGCCGGGACAGGGGTGATCAGCCCCAGCATTTT. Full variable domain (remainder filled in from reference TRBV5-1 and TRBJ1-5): KAGVTQTPRYLIKTRGQQVTLSCSPISGHRSVSWYQQTPGQGLQFLFEYFSETQRNKGNFPGRFSGRQFSNSRSEMNVSTLELGDSALYLCASSRDRGDQPQHFGDGTRLSIL.

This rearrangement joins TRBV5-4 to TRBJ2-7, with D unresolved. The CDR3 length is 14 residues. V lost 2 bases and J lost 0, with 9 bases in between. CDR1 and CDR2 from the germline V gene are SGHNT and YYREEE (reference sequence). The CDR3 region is CASSFGPLSYEQYF. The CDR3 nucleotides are TGTGCCAGCAGCTTCGGACCGCTCTCCTACGAGCAGTACTTC. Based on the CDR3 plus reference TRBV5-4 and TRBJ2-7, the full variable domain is ETGVTQSPTHLIKTRGQQVTLRCSSQSGHNTVSWYQQALGQGPQFIFQYYREEENGRGNFPPRFSGLQFPNYSSELNVNALELDDSALYLCASSFGPLSYEQYFGPGTRLTVT.

The CDR3 coding sequence is TGTGCCATCAGTGAGTCATTAGGGGGACGTGGCTACACCTTC. Translating it yields CAISESLGGRGYTF. The chain joins TRBV10-3 to TRBJ1-2; possible D gene TRBD1, 6 bases. V was shortened by 0 bases and J by 7 bases, with 12 bases between the two germline ends. In germline, CDR1 is ENHRY, CDR2 SYGVKD. This CDR3 has 14 residues.

CDR3 in amino acids: CASSEVGAGGRSYEQYF. CDR3 DNA: TGTGCCAGCAGTGAAGTAGGGGCAGGGGGTAGATCCTACGAGCAGTACTTC. The chain recombines TRBV2 with TRBJ2-7; TRBD1 agrees at 7 bases. The CDR3 has 17 residues. Germline-derived CDR1 and CDR2 are SNHLY and FYNNEI. V gave up 1 base and J gave up 1 base; unmatched junction bases: 10.

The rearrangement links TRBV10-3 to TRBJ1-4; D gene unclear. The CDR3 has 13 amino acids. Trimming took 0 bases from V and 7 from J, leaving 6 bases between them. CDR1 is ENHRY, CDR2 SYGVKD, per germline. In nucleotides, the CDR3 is TGTGCCATCAGTGAGTCGGATGGTGAAAAACTGTTTTTT. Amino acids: CAISESDGEKLFF.

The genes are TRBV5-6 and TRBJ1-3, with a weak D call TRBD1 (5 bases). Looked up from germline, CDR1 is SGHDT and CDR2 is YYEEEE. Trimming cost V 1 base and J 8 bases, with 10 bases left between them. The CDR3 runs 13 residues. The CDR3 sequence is CASSLKGVDTIYF. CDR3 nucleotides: TGTGCCAGCAGCTTGAAAGGGGTAGACACCATATATTTT.

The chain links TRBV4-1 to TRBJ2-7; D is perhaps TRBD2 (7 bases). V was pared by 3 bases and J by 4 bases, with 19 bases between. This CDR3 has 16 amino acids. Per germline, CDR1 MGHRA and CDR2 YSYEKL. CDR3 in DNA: TGCGCCAGCAGCCACCTTGCGGGGGCAGGGCAATACGAGCAGTACTTC. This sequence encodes CASSHLAGAGQYEQYF.

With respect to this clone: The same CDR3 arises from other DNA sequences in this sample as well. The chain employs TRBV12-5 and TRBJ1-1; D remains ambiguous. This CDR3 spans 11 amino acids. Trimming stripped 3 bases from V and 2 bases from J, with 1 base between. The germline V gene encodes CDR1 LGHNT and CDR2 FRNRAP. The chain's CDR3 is CASGLNTEAFF. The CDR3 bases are TGTGCTAGTGGTTTAAACACTGAAGCTTTCTTT. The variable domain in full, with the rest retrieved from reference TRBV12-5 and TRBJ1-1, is DARVTQTPRHKVTEMGQEVTMRCQPILGHNTVFWYRQTMMQGLELLAYFRNRAPLDDSGMPKDRFSAEMPDATLATLKIQPSEPRDSAVYFCASGLNTEAFFGQGTRLTVV.

This CDR3 is CASSEFVPGHQPQHF. CDR3 sequence (DNA): TGTGCCAGCAGTGAATTCGTGCCAGGGCATCAGCCCCAGCATTTT. The chain couples TRBV2 to TRBJ1-5; tentatively, D is TRBD1 (5 bases). CDR1 is SNHLY and CDR2 is FYNNEI in the germline V gene. Trimming pared 2 bases from V and 5 bases from J, leaving 13 bases between. CDR3 size: 15 residues. The full variable domain, its missing parts supplied by reference TRBV2 and TRBJ1-5, is EPEVTQTPSHQVTQMGQEVILRCVPISNHLYFYWYRQILGQKVEFLVSFYNNEISEKSEIFDDQFSVERPDGSNFTLKIRSTKLEDSAMYFCASSEFVPGHQPQHFGDGTRLSIL.